This is a list of T cell receptor beta chains from one sample in a study of cytomegalovirus exposure and HLA in healthy donors. Method: immunoSEQ multiplex PCR; TCRdb's copy keeps in-frame clones and lacks some. Of around 220,000 clones listed, 75% to 85% are singletons. Sequencing was performed on PBMCs. The origin of the receptors is a girl under 18 in good health and CMV-seronegative. The CDR3 runs from the conserved cysteine through the conserved F or W. D genes are given only for firm matches. A row's size may be missing; if present it is once, few, many or a size class.

d_call j_call clone_size v_call cdr3_aa cdr3_nt
NA TRBJ1-5 NA TRBV30 CAWSRGLGQPQHF TGTGCCTGGAGTAGGGGATTAGGTCAGCCCCAGCATTTT
NA TRBJ1-2 few TRBV5-1 CASSPGPRGGYTF TGCGCCAGCAGCCCCGGGCCCCGGGGTGGCTACACCTTC
NA TRBJ2-7 NA TRBV25-1 CASSPVGTFYEQYF TGTGCCAGCAGTCCCGTAGGGACATTCTACGAGCAGTACTTC
NA TRBJ1-5 NA TRBV6-1 CASRRVSNQPQHF TGTGCCAGCAGACGGGTGAGCAATCAGCCCCAGCATTTT
NA TRBJ1-1 NA TRBV9 CASSVDLAGSEAFF TGTGCCAGCAGCGTGGATTTGGCGGGCTCTGAAGCTTTCTTT
TRBD1 TRBJ2-1 NA TRBV12-5 CASGLVQGDIGREQFF TGTGCTAGTGGTTTGGTACAGGGGGACATCGGGCGGGAGCAGTTCTTC
NA TRBJ1-1 once TRBV28 CASTPRGGAYGSEAFF TGTGCCAGCACCCCCCGTGGGGGGGCGTATGGATCTGAAGCTTTCTTT
NA TRBJ2-7 NA TRBV5-4 CASSLARSLEPYEQYF TGTGCCAGCAGCTTGGCCCGTTCCCTCGAGCCCTACGAGCAGTACTTC
TRBD2 TRBJ2-7 NA TRBV7-2 CASSLGRGVAYEQYF TGTGCCAGCAGCTTAGGGCGGGGGGTCGCCTACGAGCAGTACTTC
TRBD1 TRBJ2-3 NA TRBV28 CASSRQGSDTQYF TGTGCCAGCAGTCGACAGGGATCAGATACGCAGTATTTT
NA TRBJ1-2 NA TRBV28 CASSTRGFYGYTF TGTGCCAGCAGTACCCGGGGGTTTTATGGCTACACCTTC
TRBD2 TRBJ2-1 NA TRBV5-1 CASSLIVRGRLAGGNEQFF TGCGCCAGCAGCTTGATCGTTCGGGGACGACTAGCGGGAGGGAATGAGCAGTTCTTC
NA TRBJ2-1 NA TRBV12-5 CASGFHPREQFF TGTGCTAGTGGTTTCCATCCGCGAGAGCAGTTCTTC
NA TRBJ1-1 once TRBV7-2 CASSKGIGMSTEAFF TGTGCCAGCAGCAAAGGCATCGGGATGTCCACCGAAGCTTTCTTT
TRBD2 TRBJ2-1 NA TRBV28 CASVGREASSYNEQFF TGTGCCAGCGTAGGGCGGGAGGCAAGCTCCTACAATGAGCAGTTCTTC
TRBD1 TRBJ2-7 NA TRBV5-4 CASSDRDRSYEQYF TGTGCCAGCAGCGATCGGGACAGATCCTACGAGCAGTACTTC
NA TRBJ1-4 NA TRBV5-1 CASSLDSPYEKLFF TGCGCCAGCAGCTTGGACTCCCCCTATGAAAAACTGTTTTTT
NA TRBJ2-4 NA TRBV27 CASRMDQGSKNIQYF TGTGCCAGCAGAATGGACCAGGGAAGCAAAAACATTCAGTACTTC
NA TRBJ2-6 NA TRBV18 CASRAGSTGANVLTF TGTGCCAGCCGTGCAGGGTCAACTGGGGCCAACGTCCTGACTTTC
TRBD2 TRBJ2-7 NA TRBV5-1 CASSYGLAGAYEQYF TGCGCCAGCAGCTATGGACTAGCGGGGGCCTACGAGCAGTACTTC
NA TRBJ2-5 NA TRBV6-5 CASSYSGRVQETQYF TGTGCCAGCAGTTACTCGGGCAGAGTCCAAGAGACCCAGTACTTC
NA TRBJ2-7 NA TRBV27 CASRVRGEQYF TGTGCCAGCAGGGTCCGGGGCGAGCAGTACTTC
NA TRBJ1-1 NA TRBV21-1 CASSYSGMSNTEAFF TGTGCCAGCAGCTACTCAGGGATGTCGAACACTGAAGCTTTCTTT
NA TRBJ1-4 few TRBV7-8 CASSSRQREELFF TGTGCCAGCAGCTCCCGACAGCGGGAGGAACTGTTTTTT
NA TRBJ1-1 NA TRBV6-1 CASSEIPRAFF TGTGCCAGCAGTGAGATCCCGAGAGCTTTCTTT
NA TRBJ2-3 NA TRBV6-5 CASSDSRGVTQYF TGTGCCAGCAGTGACTCACGGGGTGTTACGCAGTATTTT
NA TRBJ1-1 NA TRBV21-1 CASSTKEGGEPLNTEAFF TGTGCCAGCAGCACTAAAGAAGGGGGGGAGCCTTTGAACACTGAAGCTTTCTTT
NA TRBJ1-2 NA TRBV6-5 CASSYGSTGRAGYTF TGTGCCAGCAGTTACGGCTCTACAGGGAGGGCTGGCTACACCTTC
NA TRBJ2-2 NA TRBV9 CASSVGQDTTGELFF TGTGCCAGCAGCGTAGGGCAGGACACCACCGGGGAGCTGTTTTTT
TRBD1 TRBJ2-7 NA TRBV4-1 CASSQDGHTGDEQYF TGCGCCAGCAGCCAAGATGGCCACACAGGGGACGAGCAGTACTTC
NA TRBJ1-1 NA TRBV18 CASSPLGSWGRGTEAFF TGTGCCAGCTCACCATTAGGGAGCTGGGGGCGCGGGACTGAAGCTTTCTTT
NA TRBJ1-2 NA TRBV5-6 CASSLIEGSYGYTF TGTGCCAGCAGCTTGATCGAGGGCTCCTATGGCTACACCTTC
TRBD1 TRBJ1-2 NA TRBV5-1 CASSQDRGEDGYTF TGCGCCAGCAGCCAGGACAGGGGTGAGGATGGCTACACCTTC